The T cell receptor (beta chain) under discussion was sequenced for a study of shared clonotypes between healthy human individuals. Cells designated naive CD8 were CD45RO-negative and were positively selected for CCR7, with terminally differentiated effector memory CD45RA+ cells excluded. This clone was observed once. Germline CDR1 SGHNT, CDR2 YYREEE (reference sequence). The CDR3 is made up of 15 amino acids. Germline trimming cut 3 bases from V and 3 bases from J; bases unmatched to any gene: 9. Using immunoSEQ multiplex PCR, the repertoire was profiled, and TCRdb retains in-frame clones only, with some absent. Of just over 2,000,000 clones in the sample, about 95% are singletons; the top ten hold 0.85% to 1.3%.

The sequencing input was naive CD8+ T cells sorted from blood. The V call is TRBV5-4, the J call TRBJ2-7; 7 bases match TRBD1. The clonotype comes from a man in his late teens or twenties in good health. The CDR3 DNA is TGTGCCAGCAGCTCCTATGCGGCAGGGGGCTACGAGCAGTACTTC. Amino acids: CASSSYAAGGYEQYF.